Each of the 20 T cell receptor beta chains below was sequenced from the same sample in a study of blood T cell repertoires in COVID-19. The data were produced by immunoSEQ multiplex PCR, yet TCRdb's version contains in-frame clones alone and is incomplete. The profile shows roughly 150,000 clones, 65% to 85% of them singletons. Sequenced input: peripheral blood. Receptor source: a woman in her 70s who had recovered from COVID-19.

The chain links TRBV5-4 to TRBJ2-3; possible D gene TRBD1, 6 bases. The CDR3 is 13 amino acids. Trimming took 7 bases from V and 0 from J, leaving 9 bases between them. The V gene's germline CDR1 is SGHNT and CDR2 YYREEE (reference sequence). CDR3 loop: CASGGRSTDTQYF. CDR3 nucleotide sequence: TGTGCCAGCGGGGGCCGAAGCACAGATACGCAGTATTTT.

This chain joins TRBV19 and TRBJ2-5; D is unresolved. V lost 8 bases to trimming and J lost 5 bases, with 9 bases between them. The V gene's germline CDR1 is LNHDA and CDR2 SQIVND (reference sequence). The CDR3 extends over 11 amino acids. CDR3 in DNA: TGTGCCAGTGACAAATGGGAGACCCAGTACTTC. It yields the protein CASDKWETQYF.

V is TRBV6-5 and J is TRBJ2-3; D is ambiguous. The ends were cut back, 11 bases at V and 0 bases at J, with 12 bases in the middle. This CDR3 region has 13 residues. The V gene's germline CDR1 is MNHEY and CDR2 SVGAGI. CDR3 loop: CAGRGPSTDTQYF. CDR3 nucleotides: TGTGCCGGGCGTGGGCCCAGCACAGATACGCAGTATTTT.

The genes are TRBV19 and TRBJ2-5; D gene uncertain. The V gene's germline CDR1 is LNHDA and CDR2 SQIVND (reference sequence). This CDR3 comprises 13 residues. Trimming removed 4 bases at V and 5 bases at J, with 11 bases between. CDR3 nucleotide sequence: TGTGCCAGTAGTACTGAGGCCCGTGAGACCCAGTACTTC. Translated: CASSTEARETQYF.

The V gene is TRBV19, the J gene TRBJ1-1, with D maybe TRBD1 (5 bases). V lost 5 bases, J lost 5 bases, and 15 bases lay in between. The CDR3 runs to 14 residues. Germline CDR1 LNHDA, CDR2 SQIVND (reference sequence). Written as DNA, the CDR3 is TGTGCCAGTAGTTCCACGGGGGAGCGGACTGAAGCTTTCTTT. Protein sequence: CASSSTGERTEAFF.

The chain links TRBV7-6 to TRBJ1-5; D unresolved. CDR1 is SGHVS and CDR2 is FNYEAQ in the germline V gene. V lost 5 bases and J 0 bases, leaving 14 bases between the germline ends. The CDR3 sequence is 16 residues long. The CDR3 nucleotides read TGTGCCAGCAGCCGCCAGGCAGGTCATAGCAATCAGCCCCAGCATTTT. Translating it yields CASSRQAGHSNQPQHF. Supplemented by reference TRBV7-6 and TRBJ1-5, the full variable domain reads GAGVSQSPRYKVTKRGQDVALRCDPISGHVSLYWYRQALGQGPEFLTYFNYEAQQDKSGLPNDRFSAERPEGSISTLTIQRTEQRDSAMYRCASSRQAGHSNQPQHFGDGTRLSIL.

The genes are TRBV14 and TRBJ1-1, with a possible D match to TRBD1 (5 bases). V lost 4 bases, J lost 5 bases, and 11 bases lay in between. The CDR3 is 13 amino acids. Germline V gives CDR1 SGHDN, CDR2 FVKESK. Here the CDR3 reads CASSLTRGTEAFF. The CDR3 DNA reads as TGTGCCAGCAGCCTAACCCGGGGGACTGAAGCTTTCTTT.

The chain has TRBV5-6 and TRBJ2-1; the D gene is possibly TRBD2 (6 bases). The CDR3 sequence is 17 residues long. The germline V gene encodes CDR1 SGHDT and CDR2 YYEEEE. The ends were cut back, 3 bases at V and 0 bases at J, with 16 bases in the middle. The CDR3 here is CASSSLWRGPSYNEQFF. The CDR3 DNA reads TGTGCCAGCAGCTCCCTGTGGCGGGGCCCCTCCTACAATGAGCAGTTCTTC.

The V gene is TRBV7-7, the J gene TRBJ2-7, with a weak D call TRBD2 (6 bases). This CDR3 spans 13 amino acids. V was shortened by 5 bases and J by 3 bases, with 11 bases between the two germline ends. The germline V gene encodes CDR1 SSHAT and CDR2 FNYEAQ (reference sequence). The CDR3 DNA is TGTGCCAGCAGCACCGGGACTCTCTACGAGCAGTACTTC. Translation gives CASSTGTLYEQYF.

The CDR3: CASSRRDYNEQFF. The DNA of the CDR3 is TGCGCCAGCAGTCGACGGGATTACAATGAGCAGTTCTTC. This chain links TRBV5-1 with TRBJ2-1, with TRBD2 as a possible D gene (5 bases). Germline CDR1 and CDR2: SGHRS and YFSETQ. V gave up 5 bases and J gave up 4 bases, with 10 bases separating them. This CDR3 region has 13 residues. Full variable domain (remainder filled in from reference TRBV5-1 and TRBJ2-1): KAGVTQTPRYLIKTRGQQVTLSCSPISGHRSVSWYQQTPGQGLQFLFEYFSETQRNKGNFPGRFSGRQFSNSRSEMNVSTLELGDSALYLCASSRRDYNEQFFGPGTRLTVL.

The chain carries TRBV6-5 and TRBJ2-1, with TRBD2 as a possible D gene (6 bases). Trimming cost V 2 bases and J 6 bases, with 8 bases left between them. The CDR3 runs 13 residues. Germline assignment: CDR1 MNHEY and CDR2 SVGAGI. DNA for the CDR3: TGTGCCAGCAGTTACCGGCGGGGCAATGAGCAGTTCTTC. It specifies CASSYRRGNEQFF.

This clone has just one count. Written as DNA, the CDR3 is TGTGCCAGCAGCGCGGCCCCGGGTGAAAAACTGTTTTTT. This codes for CASSAAPGEKLFF. The chain is built from TRBV5-8 and TRBJ1-4; D gene ambiguous. With 4 bases removed from V and 7 bases from J, the gap between germline ends came to 11 bases. The CDR3 has 13 residues. CDR1 is SGHTS and CDR2 is YDEGEE in the germline V gene.

The rearrangement uses TRBV12-5 and TRBJ1-1; no firm D call. CDR1 and CDR2 from the germline V gene are LGHNT and FRNRAP. V was shortened by 1 base and J by 4 bases, with 13 bases between the two germline ends. CDR3 length: 15 amino acids. Here the CDR3 reads CASGLGRVGGTEAFF. In nucleotides, the CDR3 is TGTGCTAGTGGTTTGGGCCGGGTCGGCGGCACTGAAGCTTTCTTT.

CDR3 residues: CASSPPRGGNTEAFF. The DNA for the CDR3 is TGTGCCAGCAGCCCGCCACGGGGGGGGAACACTGAAGCTTTCTTT. This chain joins TRBV5-6 and TRBJ1-1; weak D call: TRBD1 (5 bases). The CDR3 spans 15 residues. V lost 4 bases and J lost 1, with 14 bases in between. Germline CDR1 SGHDT, CDR2 YYEEEE.

V is TRBV25-1 and J is TRBJ1-1, with 7 bases matching TRBD1. This CDR3 spans 18 amino acids. Per germline, CDR1 MGHDK and CDR2 SYGVNS. V lost 1 base and J lost 0; bases outside the gene matches: 11. For the CDR3, the DNA is TGTGCCAGCAGTGAATCCTCGGGGACAGCGATGATGAACACTGAAGCTTTCTTT. Protein product: CASSESSGTAMMNTEAFF.

V is TRBV3-1 (or the pseudogene TRBV3-2) and J is TRBJ2-7; 8 bases align to TRBD2. CDR3 length: 18 amino acids. Germline assignment: CDR1 LGHDT and CDR2 YNNKEL (reference sequence). V trimming: 4 bases; J trimming: 1 base; junction bases outside the gene matches: 15. The CDR3 sequence is CASSRTQRAGAASYEQYF. CDR3 DNA: TGTGCCAGCAGCCGGACCCAGCGAGCGGGAGCCGCTTCCTACGAGCAGTACTTC.

CDR3 nucleotides: TGCGCCAGCAGCCCATCGCAGGGTATTGGGACTGAAGCTTTCTTT. Protein product: CASSPSQGIGTEAFF. The chain combines TRBV5-1 with TRBJ1-1, with a possible D match to TRBD1 (5 bases). The CDR3 sequence is 15 residues long. From germline, CDR1 is SGHRS and CDR2 YFSETQ. V lost 4 bases, J lost 5 bases, and 18 bases lay in between. Filled out from reference TRBV5-1 and TRBJ1-1, the complete variable domain reads KAGVTQTPRYLIKTRGQQVTLSCSPISGHRSVSWYQQTPGQGLQFLFEYFSETQRNKGNFPGRFSGRQFSNSRSEMNVSTLELGDSALYLCASSPSQGIGTEAFFGQGTRLTVV.

This chain connects TRBV11-2 to TRBJ2-7, with D possibly being TRBD1 (5 bases). Trimming took off 4 bases at V and 2 bases at J, with 12 bases between the two ends. The germline CDR1 and CDR2 sequences are SGHAT and FQNNGV. This CDR3 region has 14 residues. CDR3 nucleotides: TGTGCCAGCAGCTCCTCCCCGGACACCTACGAGCAGTACTTC. Translating it yields CASSSSPDTYEQYF.

The chain is built from TRBV10-3 and TRBJ1-5; 10 bases line up with TRBD1. Per the germline V gene, CDR1 is ENHRY and CDR2 is SYGVKD. The CDR3 contains 17 residues. V lost 0 bases, J lost 0 bases, and 2 bases stayed unmatched. Written as DNA, the CDR3 is TGTGCCATCAGTGAGTCGAGGACAGGGGGTAGCAATCAGCCCCAGCATTTT. Translated: CAISESRTGGSNQPQHF.

The chain employs TRBV4-1 and TRBJ2-7, with 7 nucleotides matching TRBD2. Germline CDR1 and CDR2: MGHRA and YSYEKL. V lost 0 bases to trimming and J lost 0 bases; unmatched junction nucleotides: 5. The CDR3 length is 16 residues. DNA of the CDR3: TGCGCCAGCAGCCAAGATTGGGCTAGCGGCTCCTACGAGCAGTACTTC. It encodes CASSQDWASGSYEQYF.